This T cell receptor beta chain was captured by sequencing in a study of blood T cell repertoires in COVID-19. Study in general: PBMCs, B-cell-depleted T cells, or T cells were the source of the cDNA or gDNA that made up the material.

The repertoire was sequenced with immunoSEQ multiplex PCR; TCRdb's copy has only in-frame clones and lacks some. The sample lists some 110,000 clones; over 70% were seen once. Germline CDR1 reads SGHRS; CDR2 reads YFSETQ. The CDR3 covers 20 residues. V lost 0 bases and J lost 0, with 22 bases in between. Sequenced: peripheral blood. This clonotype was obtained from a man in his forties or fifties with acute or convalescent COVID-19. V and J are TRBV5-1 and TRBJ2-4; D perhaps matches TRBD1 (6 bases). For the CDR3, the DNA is TGCGCCAGCAGCTTGGCCATGATTCAGGGTGAGGGGGTAGCCAAAAACATTCAGTACTTC. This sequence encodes CASSLAMIQGEGVAKNIQYF.